The TCR beta chain under discussion was sequenced for a study of cytomegalovirus exposure and HLA in healthy donors. At the level of the study: The 90 to 150 validation repertoires used the same platform as the approximately 700 first-cohort repertoires, a later analysis reported.

Separate from the approximately 670-subject first cohort was the roughly 120-subject validation cohort, to which the donors belonged. The repertoire was sequenced with immunoSEQ multiplex PCR; TCRdb's copy has only in-frame clones and lacks some. The sample holds under 200,000 clones, roughly 81% seen once. Overall study results and limits: There were a few CMV-associated chains whose specificity for CMV antigens was confirmed in vitro. Most TCR sequences proved rare, with some public TCRs found in many donors.

The V end was cut by 0 bases, the J end by 0 bases, with 18 bases between. Germline V gene data show CDR1 as SQVTM and CDR2 as ANQGSEA. The CDR3 is 19 residues long. For this clone: Antigen unknown.

This clonotype was obtained from a woman aged 25 to 39 in good health and CMV-seronegative. The rearrangement joins TRBV29-1 to TRBJ2-6; D is perhaps TRBD2 (7 bases). Material: PBMCs. The CDR3 reads CSVEDLQGGGNSGANVLTF. Written as DNA, the CDR3 is TGCAGCGTTGAAGATCTTCAGGGAGGGGGGAACTCTGGGGCCAACGTCCTGACTTTC.